This T cell receptor (beta chain) originates from a study of cytomegalovirus exposure and HLA in healthy donors. The PCR used 60 Vbeta and 13 Jbeta primers. Libraries were prepared by immunoSEQ multiplex PCR; TCRdb keeps only in-frame clonotypes and omits some of them. The repertoire holds under 150,000 clones, around 82% seen once, with approximately 1.2% in the top ten. V was pared by 10 bases and J by 0 bases, with 28 bases between. Germline values: CDR1 KGHSH, CDR2 LQKENI. The CDR3 length is 20 residues. Study observations and caveats: Most of the CMV-associated TCR beta chains (in a later analysis) appeared to be HLA-restricted.

In the case of this clone: Its antigen is as yet unknown.

This chain connects TRBV18 to TRBJ2-6; a possible D gene is TRBD1 (6 bases). This receptor was identified in a man aged 50 or older in good health and CMV-seronegative. Sequencing used PBMCs. The CDR3 coding sequence is TGTGCCACCTCCACGGCACCCAGGGGTGGGCTTGGCTCTGGGGCCAACGTCCTGACTTTC. This encodes CATSTAPRGGLGSGANVLTF.